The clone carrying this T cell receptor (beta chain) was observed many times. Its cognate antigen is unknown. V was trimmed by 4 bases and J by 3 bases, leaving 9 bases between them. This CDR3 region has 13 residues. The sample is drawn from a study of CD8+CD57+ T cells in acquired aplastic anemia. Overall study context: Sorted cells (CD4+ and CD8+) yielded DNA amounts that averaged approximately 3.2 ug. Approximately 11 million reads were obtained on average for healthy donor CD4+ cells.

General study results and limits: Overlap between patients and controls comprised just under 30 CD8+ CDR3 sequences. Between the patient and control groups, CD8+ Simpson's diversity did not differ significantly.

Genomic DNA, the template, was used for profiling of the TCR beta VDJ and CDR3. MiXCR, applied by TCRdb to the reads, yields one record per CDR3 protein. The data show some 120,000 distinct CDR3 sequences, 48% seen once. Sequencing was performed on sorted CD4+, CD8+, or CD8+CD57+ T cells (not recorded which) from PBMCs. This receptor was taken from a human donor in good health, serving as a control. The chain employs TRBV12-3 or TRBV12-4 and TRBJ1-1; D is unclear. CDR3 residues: CASSWKADTEAFF. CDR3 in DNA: TGTGCCAGCAGTTGGAAGGCGGACACTGAAGCTTTCTTT.